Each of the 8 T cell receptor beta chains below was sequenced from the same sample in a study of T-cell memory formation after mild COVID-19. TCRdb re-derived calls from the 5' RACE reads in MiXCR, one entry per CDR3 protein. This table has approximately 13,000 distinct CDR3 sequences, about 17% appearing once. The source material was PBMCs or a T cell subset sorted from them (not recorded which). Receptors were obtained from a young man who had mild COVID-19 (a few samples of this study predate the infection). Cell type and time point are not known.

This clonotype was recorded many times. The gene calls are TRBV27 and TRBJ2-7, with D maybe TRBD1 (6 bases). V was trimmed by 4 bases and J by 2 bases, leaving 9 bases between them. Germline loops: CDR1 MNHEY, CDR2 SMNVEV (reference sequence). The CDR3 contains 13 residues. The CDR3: CASSSNRAYEQYV. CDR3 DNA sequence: TGTGCCAGCAGTTCCAACAGGGCCTACGAGCAGTACGTC.

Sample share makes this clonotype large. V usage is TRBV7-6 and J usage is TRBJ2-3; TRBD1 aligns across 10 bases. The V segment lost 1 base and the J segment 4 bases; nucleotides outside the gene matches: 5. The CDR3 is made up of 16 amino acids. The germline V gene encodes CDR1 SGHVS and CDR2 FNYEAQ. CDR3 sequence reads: CASSLEGDRGSDTQYF. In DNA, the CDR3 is TGTGCCAGCAGCTTAGAAGGGGACAGGGGTTCAGATACGCAGTATTTT.

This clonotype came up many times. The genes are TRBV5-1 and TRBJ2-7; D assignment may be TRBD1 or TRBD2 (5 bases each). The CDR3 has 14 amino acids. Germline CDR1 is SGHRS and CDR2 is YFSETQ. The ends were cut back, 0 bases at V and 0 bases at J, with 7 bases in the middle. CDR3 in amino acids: CASSLEGSSYEQYF. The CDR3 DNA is TGCGCCAGCAGCTTGGAGGGGAGCTCCTACGAGCAGTACTTC.

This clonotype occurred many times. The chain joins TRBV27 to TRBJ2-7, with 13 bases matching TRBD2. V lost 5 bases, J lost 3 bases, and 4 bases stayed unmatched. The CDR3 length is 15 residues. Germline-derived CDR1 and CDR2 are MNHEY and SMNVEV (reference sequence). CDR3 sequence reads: CASSTGLAGVYEQYF. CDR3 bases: TGTGCCAGCAGTACTGGACTAGCGGGAGTCTACGAGCAGTACTTC.

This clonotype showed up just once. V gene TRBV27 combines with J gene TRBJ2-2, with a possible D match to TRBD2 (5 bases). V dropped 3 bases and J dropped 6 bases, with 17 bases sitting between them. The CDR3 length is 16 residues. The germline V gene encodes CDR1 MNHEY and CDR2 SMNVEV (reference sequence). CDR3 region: CASSFWTGFSAGELFF. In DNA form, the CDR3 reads TGTGCCAGCAGTTTTTGGACGGGGTTCTCGGCCGGGGAGCTGTTTTTT.

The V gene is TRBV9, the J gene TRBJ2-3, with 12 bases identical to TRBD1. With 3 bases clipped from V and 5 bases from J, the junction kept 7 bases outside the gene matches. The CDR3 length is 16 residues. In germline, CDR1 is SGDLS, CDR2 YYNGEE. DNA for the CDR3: TGTGCCAGCAGCGCCCGGGGGGACAGGGGGCAAGATACGCAGTATTTT. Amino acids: CASSARGDRGQDTQYF.

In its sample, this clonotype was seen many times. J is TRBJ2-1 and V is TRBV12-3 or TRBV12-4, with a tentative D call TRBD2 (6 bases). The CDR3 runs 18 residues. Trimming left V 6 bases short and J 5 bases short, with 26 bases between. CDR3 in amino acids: CASSPITRLAPQDNEQFF. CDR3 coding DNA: TGTGCCAGCAGCCCAATAACCCGCCTAGCGCCCCAGGACAATGAGCAGTTCTTC.

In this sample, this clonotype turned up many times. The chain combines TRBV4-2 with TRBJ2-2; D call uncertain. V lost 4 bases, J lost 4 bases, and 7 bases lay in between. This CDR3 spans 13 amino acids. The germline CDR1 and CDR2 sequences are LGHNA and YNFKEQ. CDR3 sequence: CASSRRVTGELFF. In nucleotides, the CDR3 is TGTGCCAGCAGCCGCCGGGTCACCGGGGAGCTGTTTTTT.